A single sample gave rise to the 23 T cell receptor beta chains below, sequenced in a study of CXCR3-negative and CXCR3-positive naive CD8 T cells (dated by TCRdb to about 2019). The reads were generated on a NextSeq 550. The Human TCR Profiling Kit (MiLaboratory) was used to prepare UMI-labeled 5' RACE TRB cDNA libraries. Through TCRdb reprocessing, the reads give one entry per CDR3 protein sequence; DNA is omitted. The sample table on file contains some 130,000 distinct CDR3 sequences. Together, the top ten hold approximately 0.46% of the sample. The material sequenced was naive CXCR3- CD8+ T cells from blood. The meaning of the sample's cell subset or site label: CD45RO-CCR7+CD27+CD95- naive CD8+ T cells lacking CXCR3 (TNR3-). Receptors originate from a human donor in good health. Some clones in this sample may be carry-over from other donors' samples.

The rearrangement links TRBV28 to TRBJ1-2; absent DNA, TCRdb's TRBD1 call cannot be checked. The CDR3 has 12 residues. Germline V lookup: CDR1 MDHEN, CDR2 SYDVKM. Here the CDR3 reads CASSFPGVGYTF.

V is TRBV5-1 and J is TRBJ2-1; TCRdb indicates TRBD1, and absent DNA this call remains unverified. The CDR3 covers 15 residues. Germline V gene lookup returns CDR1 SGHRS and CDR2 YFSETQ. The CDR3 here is CASRRDSPPYNEQFF. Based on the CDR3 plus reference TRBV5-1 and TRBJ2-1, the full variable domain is KAGVTQTPRYLIKTRGQQVTLSCSPISGHRSVSWYQQTPGQGLQFLFEYFSETQRNKGNFPGRFSGRQFSNSRSEMNVSTLELGDSALYLCASRRDSPPYNEQFFGPGTRLTVL.

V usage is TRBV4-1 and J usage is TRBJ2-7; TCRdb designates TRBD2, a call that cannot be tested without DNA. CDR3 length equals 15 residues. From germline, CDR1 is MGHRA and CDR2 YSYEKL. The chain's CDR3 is CASSQGSGKPYEQYF.

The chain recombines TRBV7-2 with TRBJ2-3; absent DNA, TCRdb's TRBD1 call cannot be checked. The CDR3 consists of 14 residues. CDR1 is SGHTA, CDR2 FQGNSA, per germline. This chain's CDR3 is CASSPGTGGDTQYF.

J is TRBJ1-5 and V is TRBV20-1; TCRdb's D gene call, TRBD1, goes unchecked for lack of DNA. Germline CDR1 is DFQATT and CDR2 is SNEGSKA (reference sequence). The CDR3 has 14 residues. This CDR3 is CSANDRARNPPQHF.

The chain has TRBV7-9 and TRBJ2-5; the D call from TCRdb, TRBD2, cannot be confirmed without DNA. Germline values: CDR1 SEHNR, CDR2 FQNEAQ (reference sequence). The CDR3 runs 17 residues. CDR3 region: CASSLLLAGLNQETQYF.

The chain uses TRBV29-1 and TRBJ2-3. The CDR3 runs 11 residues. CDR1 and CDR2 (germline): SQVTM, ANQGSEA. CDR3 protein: CSAPWVGSQYF.

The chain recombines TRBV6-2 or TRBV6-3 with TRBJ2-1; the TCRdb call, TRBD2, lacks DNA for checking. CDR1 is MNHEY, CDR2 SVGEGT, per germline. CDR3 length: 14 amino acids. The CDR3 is CASSYEPLAYEQFF.

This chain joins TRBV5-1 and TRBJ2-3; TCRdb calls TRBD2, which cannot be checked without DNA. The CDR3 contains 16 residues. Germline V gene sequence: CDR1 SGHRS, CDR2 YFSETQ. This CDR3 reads CASSLGTQASTDTQYF.

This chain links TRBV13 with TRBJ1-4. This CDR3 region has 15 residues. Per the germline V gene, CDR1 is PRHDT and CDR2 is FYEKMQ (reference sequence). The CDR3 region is CASSLEGSVDEKLFF.

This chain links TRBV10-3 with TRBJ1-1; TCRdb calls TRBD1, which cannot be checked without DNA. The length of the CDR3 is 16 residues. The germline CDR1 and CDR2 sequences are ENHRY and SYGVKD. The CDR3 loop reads CAISELLTGASTEAFF.

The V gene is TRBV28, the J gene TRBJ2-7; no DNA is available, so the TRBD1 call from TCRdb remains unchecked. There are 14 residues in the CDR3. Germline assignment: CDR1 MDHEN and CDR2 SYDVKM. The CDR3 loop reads CASSQTGGTYEQYF.

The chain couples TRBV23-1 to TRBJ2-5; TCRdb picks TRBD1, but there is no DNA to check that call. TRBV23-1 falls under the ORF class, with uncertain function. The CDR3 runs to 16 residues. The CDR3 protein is CASSQQDSPQGETQYF.

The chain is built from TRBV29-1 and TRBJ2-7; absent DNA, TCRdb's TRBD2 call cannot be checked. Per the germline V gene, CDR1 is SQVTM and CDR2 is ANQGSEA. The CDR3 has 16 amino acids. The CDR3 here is CSVDLGGRATSYEQYF.

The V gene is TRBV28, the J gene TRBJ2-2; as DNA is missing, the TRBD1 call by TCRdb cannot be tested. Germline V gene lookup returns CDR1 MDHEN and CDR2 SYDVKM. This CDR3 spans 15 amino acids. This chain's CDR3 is CASSFRGLNTGELFF.

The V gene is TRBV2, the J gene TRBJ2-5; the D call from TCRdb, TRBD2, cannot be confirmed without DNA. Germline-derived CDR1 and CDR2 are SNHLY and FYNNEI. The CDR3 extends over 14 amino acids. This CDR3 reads CASRTSGDQETQYF.

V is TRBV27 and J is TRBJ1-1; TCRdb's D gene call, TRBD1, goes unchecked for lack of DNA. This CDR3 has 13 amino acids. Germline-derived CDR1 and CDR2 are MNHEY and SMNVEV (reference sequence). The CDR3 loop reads CASSNLGARKAFF.

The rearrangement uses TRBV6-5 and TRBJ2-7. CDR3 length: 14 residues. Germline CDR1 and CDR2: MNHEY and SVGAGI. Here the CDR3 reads CASSYSSRAYEQYF.

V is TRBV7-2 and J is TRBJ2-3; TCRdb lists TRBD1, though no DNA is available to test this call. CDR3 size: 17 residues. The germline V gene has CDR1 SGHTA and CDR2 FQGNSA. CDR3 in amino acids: CANSLALAGANTDTQYF.

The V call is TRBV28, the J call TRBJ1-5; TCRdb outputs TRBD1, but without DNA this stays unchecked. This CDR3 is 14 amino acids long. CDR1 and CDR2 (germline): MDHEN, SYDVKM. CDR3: CASDPGGSNQPQHF.

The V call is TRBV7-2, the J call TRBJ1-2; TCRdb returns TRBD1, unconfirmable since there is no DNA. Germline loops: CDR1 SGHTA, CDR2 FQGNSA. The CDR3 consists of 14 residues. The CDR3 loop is CASTPAAMNYGYTF.

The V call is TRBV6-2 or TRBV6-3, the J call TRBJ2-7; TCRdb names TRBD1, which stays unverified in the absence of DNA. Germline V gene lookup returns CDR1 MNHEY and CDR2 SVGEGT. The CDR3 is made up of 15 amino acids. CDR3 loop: CASSSDSDLSYEQYF.

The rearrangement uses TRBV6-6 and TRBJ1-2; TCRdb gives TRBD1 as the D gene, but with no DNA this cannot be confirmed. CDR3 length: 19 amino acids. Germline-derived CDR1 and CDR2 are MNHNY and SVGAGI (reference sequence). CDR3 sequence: CASSYWMTGGGARYYGYTF.